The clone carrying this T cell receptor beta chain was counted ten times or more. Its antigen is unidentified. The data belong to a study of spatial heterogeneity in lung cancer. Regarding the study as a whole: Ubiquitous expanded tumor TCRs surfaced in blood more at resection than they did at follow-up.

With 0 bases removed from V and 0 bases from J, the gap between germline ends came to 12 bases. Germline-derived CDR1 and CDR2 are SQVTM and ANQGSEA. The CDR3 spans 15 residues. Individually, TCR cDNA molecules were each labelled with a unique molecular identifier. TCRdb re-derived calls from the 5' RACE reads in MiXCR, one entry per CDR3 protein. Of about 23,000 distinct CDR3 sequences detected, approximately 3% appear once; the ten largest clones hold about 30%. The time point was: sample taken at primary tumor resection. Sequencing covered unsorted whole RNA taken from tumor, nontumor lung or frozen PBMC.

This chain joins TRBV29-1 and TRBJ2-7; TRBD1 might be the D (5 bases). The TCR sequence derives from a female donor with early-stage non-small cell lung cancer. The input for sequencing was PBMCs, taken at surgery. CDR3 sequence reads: CSVEDGAKNSYEQYF. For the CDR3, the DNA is TGCAGCGTTGAAGATGGGGCAAAAAACTCCTACGAGCAGTACTTC.